This is a list of T cell receptor beta chains from one sample in a study of cytomegalovirus exposure and HLA in healthy donors. Sequencing was performed with immunoSEQ multiplex PCR; in TCRdb, only in-frame clones are kept and a portion is missing. The data hold about 77,000 clones, with around 79% observed a single time. The source material was PBMCs. These TCRs come from a man aged 35 to 55 in good health and CMV-seronegative. Both conserved end residues are part of each CDR3. Fields, in order: J gene, clone size, D gene, V gene, CDR3 protein, CDR3 DNA. D genes are given only for firm matches. The listing skips clone size in some rows; elsewhere it reads once, few, many or a size class.

>TRBJ2-1|once|TRBD2|TRBV16
CASSQGTGGLRNEQFF
TGTGCCAGCAGCCAAGGGACGGGAGGGTTGAGAAATGAGCAGTTCTTC
>TRBJ2-1|few|TRBD1|TRBV11-3
CASSLGQGMGNEQFF
TGTGCCAGCAGCTTGGGACAGGGAATGGGCAATGAGCAGTTCTTC
>TRBJ2-7|.|.|TRBV12-1
CASSFETGASYEQYF
TGTGCCAGCAGCTTTGAGACAGGGGCCTCCTACGAGCAGTACTTC
>TRBJ1-1|.|.|TRBV11-2
CASSLAAHTEAFF
TGTGCCAGCAGCTTAGCCGCGCACACTGAAGCTTTCTTT
>TRBJ2-5|once|TRBD1|TRBV10-3
CAISPGQQETQYF
TGTGCCATCAGCCCGGGACAGCAAGAGACCCAGTACTTC
>TRBJ2-5|few|TRBD1|TRBV2
CASRDDRGVTETQYF
TGTGCCAGCAGGGACGACAGGGGAGTAACAGAGACCCAGTACTTC
>TRBJ2-1|.|TRBD2|TRBV27
CASSLRGGYNEQFF
TGTGCCAGCAGTTTAAGGGGAGGGTACAATGAGCAGTTCTTC
>TRBJ1-1|.|.|TRBV10-3
CAISERGVAEAFF
TGTGCCATCAGTGAGCGGGGGGTGGCTGAAGCTTTCTTT
>TRBJ2-1|.|TRBD2|TRBV29-1
CSVVGLAGAYNEQFF
TGCAGCGTTGTTGGACTAGCGGGGGCCTACAATGAGCAGTTCTTC
>TRBJ1-1|.|.|TRBV5-5
CASSLEGGGTEAFF
TGTGCCAGCAGCTTGGAAGGGGGGGGGACTGAAGCTTTCTTT
>TRBJ2-1|.|TRBD1|TRBV13
CASSRARWTGGSYNEQFF
TGTGCCAGCAGCCGAGCCAGATGGACAGGGGGATCCTACAATGAGCAGTTCTTC
>TRBJ1-1|.|.|TRBV4-2
CASSQDSGAKAFF
TGTGCCAGCAGCCAAGACTCAGGGGCAAAAGCTTTCTTT
>TRBJ2-1|.|TRBD2|TRBV13
CASSLLAGVSYNEQFF
TGTGCCAGCAGCCTCCTAGCGGGAGTATCCTACAATGAGCAGTTCTTC
>TRBJ1-2|.|.|TRBV6-6
CAGWPGVGYGYTF
TGTGCCGGCTGGCCAGGCGTCGGCTATGGCTACACCTTC
>TRBJ2-1|.|.|TRBV4-3
CASSQDGPKRIYNEQFF
TGCGCCAGCAGCCAAGATGGCCCTAAGAGGATTTACAATGAGCAGTTCTTC
>TRBJ1-1|.|.|TRBV2
CASSAGLFGAFF
TGTGCCAGCAGTGCCGGACTGTTCGGGGCTTTCTTT
>TRBJ2-7|.|TRBD1|TRBV7-9
CASSPGQGARKQYF
TGTGCCAGCAGCCCGGGACAGGGGGCGCGGAAGCAGTACTTC
>TRBJ2-5|.|.|TRBV7-9
CASSLTGVQETQYF
TGTGCCAGCAGCTTGACAGGAGTCCAAGAGACCCAGTACTTC
>TRBJ1-2|.|.|TRBV27
CATLEWGGNYGYTF
TGTGCCACCCTCGAATGGGGCGGTAACTATGGCTACACCTTC
>TRBJ2-7|.|.|TRBV28
CASSPETGVREQYF
TGTGCCAGCAGTCCCGAAACAGGAGTGAGGGAGCAGTACTTC
>TRBJ2-6|.|.|TRBV5-6
CASSLWSSGANVLTF
TGTGCCAGCAGCTTGTGGAGCTCTGGGGCCAACGTCCTGACTTTC
>TRBJ2-3|medium-sized|TRBD1|TRBV6-4
CASSDGTGTDTQYF
TGTGCCAGCAGTGACGGGACAGGCACAGATACGCAGTATTTT
>TRBJ2-1|.|TRBD2|TRBV7-9
CASSLEVSGRSYNEQFF
TGTGCCAGCAGCTTAGAAGTTAGCGGGAGGTCTTACAATGAGCAGTTCTTC
>TRBJ2-3|.|.|TRBV5-6
CASSFPGTDTQYF
TGTGCCAGCAGCTTTCCCGGCACAGATACGCAGTATTTT
>TRBJ2-7|.|.|TRBV27
CASSKGQGWTYEQYF
TGTGCCAGCAGTAAAGGACAAGGTTGGACCTACGAGCAGTACTTC
>TRBJ2-7|.|.|TRBV2
CASSPDRDEQYF
TGTGCCAGCAGCCCGGACAGAGACGAGCAGTACTTC
>TRBJ1-2|few|TRBD1|TRBV29-1
CSVSQGFYGYTF
TGCAGCGTTTCACAGGGGTTTTATGGCTACACCTTC
>TRBJ2-2|.|TRBD1|TRBV28
CASSAGQGTGELFF
TGTGCCAGCAGCGCGGGACAGGGCACCGGGGAGCTGTTTTTT
>TRBJ2-7|.|TRBD1|TRBV5-6
CASKGPGQSPSYEQYF
TGTGCCAGCAAGGGACCGGGACAGAGCCCCTCCTACGAGCAGTACTTC
>TRBJ1-2|.|.|TRBV28
CATLIQDNYGYTF
TGTGCCACACTGATACAGGACAACTATGGCTACACCTTC
>TRBJ2-6|few|TRBD1|TRBV28
CASSPDRSSGANVLTF
TGTGCCAGCAGTCCGGACAGGAGTTCTGGGGCCAACGTCCTGACTTTC
>TRBJ1-2|once|TRBD1|TRBV30
CAWTGGVYGYTF
TGTGCCTGGACAGGGGGCGTCTATGGCTACACCTTC
>TRBJ2-3|.|TRBD2|TRBV28
CASSARLDGRDTQYF
TGTGCCAGCAGTGCCCGACTGGACGGGAGGGATACGCAGTATTTT
>TRBJ2-7|.|.|TRBV18
CASSPSGTRSYEQYF
TGTGCCAGCTCACCGAGTGGGACAAGGTCCTACGAGCAGTACTTC
>TRBJ2-1|.|TRBD2|TRBV7-3
CASSWGLESYNEQFF
TGTGCCAGCAGCTGGGGACTAGAGTCCTACAATGAGCAGTTCTTC
>TRBJ2-7|.|TRBD2|TRBV10-3
CAIGTSGSVYEQYF
TGTGCCATTGGGACTAGCGGGAGCGTATACGAGCAGTACTTC
>TRBJ2-3|once|TRBD2|TRBV19
CASSPATSGKTDTQYF
TGTGCCAGTAGTCCAGCTACTAGCGGGAAAACAGATACGCAGTATTTT
>TRBJ2-7|.|.|TRBV12-5
CASATGVSYEQYF
TGTGCTAGTGCCACGGGAGTCTCCTACGAGCAGTACTTC
>TRBJ1-2|.|TRBD1|TRBV28
CASLITGANYGYTF
TGTGCCAGCCTAATCACAGGGGCTAACTATGGCTACACCTTC
>TRBJ2-1|once|TRBD2|TRBV4-1
CASSQEVLAGGAGEQFF
TGCGCCAGCAGCCAAGAAGTTCTAGCGGGAGGGGCTGGTGAGCAGTTCTTC
>TRBJ2-5|.|.|TRBV6-5
CASSLLGVSETQYF
TGTGCCAGCAGTTTACTCGGGGTTTCAGAGACCCAGTACTTC
>TRBJ2-3|.|TRBD2|TRBV5-4
CASSTALAGRDTQYF
TGTGCCAGCAGCACGGCTCTAGCGGGAAGAGATACGCAGTATTTT
>TRBJ1-5|.|.|TRBV4-3
CASSQEVQDDQPQHF
TGCGCCAGCAGCCAAGAGGTTCAGGATGATCAGCCCCAGCATTTT
>TRBJ2-1|.|.|TRBV19
CASSIKPGEQFF
TGTGCCAGTAGTATAAAGCCAGGTGAGCAGTTCTTC
>TRBJ2-1|.|TRBD1|TRBV7-7
CASSPGQGPYNEQFF
TGTGCTAGCAGCCCGGGACAGGGGCCCTACAATGAGCAGTTCTTC
>TRBJ2-2|.|.|TRBV30
CAWINAVDTGELFF
TGCGCCTGGATTAATGCGGTGGACACCGGGGAGCTGTTTTTT
>TRBJ2-7|.|.|TRBV4-2
CASSQVLERYEQYF
TGTGCCAGCAGCCAGGTCCTAGAAAGATACGAGCAGTACTTC
>TRBJ2-7|few|TRBD2|TRBV18
CASSPPTSGSRSYEQYF
TGTGCCAGCTCACCACCTACTAGCGGGAGCAGGAGTTACGAGCAGTACTTC
>TRBJ2-5|.|TRBD2|TRBV20-1
CSARGVETQYF
TGCAGTGCCCGGGGGGTGGAGACCCAGTACTTC
>TRBJ1-5|.|.|TRBV30
CAWDQASNQPQHF
TGTGCCTGGGACCAGGCTAGCAATCAGCCCCAGCATTTT
>TRBJ1-5|.|TRBD1|TRBV10-3
CAIRGTGDNQPQHF
TGTGCCATCAGAGGGACAGGGGATAATCAGCCCCAGCATTTT
>TRBJ2-3|.|TRBD1|TRBV7-2
CASSPTGRSTDTQYF
TGTGCCAGCAGCCCGACAGGGCGGAGCACAGATACGCAGTATTTT
>TRBJ2-7|.|TRBD2|TRBV27
CASSLWTSGAYEQYF
TGTGCCAGCAGTTTATGGACTAGCGGTGCCTACGAGCAGTACTTC